This paragraph reports one TCR beta chain. Antigen: not known. Germline V lookup: CDR1 LNHDA, CDR2 SQIVND (reference sequence). V was shortened by 4 bases and J by 4 bases, with 11 bases between the two germline ends. CDR3 length equals 15 residues. TCRdb's copy holds only in-frame clones and misses some; the assay was immunoSEQ multiplex PCR. This sample has approximately 18,000 clones; roughly 91% occur once, and the top ten carry over 0.8%. This record belongs to a study of B cell selection in AIRE deficiency. Sorted regulatory T cells were CD4-positive, CD25-high and CD127-low or negative. Controls came from healthy donors unrelated to patients. Overall study results and limits: TCRbeta-only data showed less than 45% of shared healthy Treg sequences in healthy Tconv. Roughly 28% of healthy-shared Treg TCRbeta sequences appeared in patient Tconv cells.

This receptor was obtained from a human donor in good health. V gene TRBV19 combines with J gene TRBJ2-6, with D possibly called TRBD1 or TRBD2 (5 bases each). The source material was CD4+CD25+ Tregs sorted from PBMCs. CDR3 in DNA: TGTGCCAGTAGTACTCACGGGGCCGGGGCCAACGTCCTGACTTTC. The encoded protein is CASSTHGAGANVLTF.